The clone carrying this TCR beta chain was observed a few times. Its antigen is as yet unknown. This sample was included in a study of blood T cells in healthy people across ages. Study outcomes and limitations: Per million T cells, the diversity of TCR beta decreased roughly linearly as age advanced. The lack of PBMC sorting stopped any conclusive naive versus antigen-experienced comparison.

Primers used in a second PCR of roughly 7 to 12 cycles were a sample-barcoded 5' primer and a J-beta primer mix. MiXCR, run by TCRdb on the 5' RACE reads, gives a single entry per CDR3 protein. The data contain about 1,600,000 distinct CDR3 sequences, about 43% of them singletons. There are 15 residues in the CDR3. V lost 6 bases to trimming and J lost 2 bases; unmatched junction nucleotides: 10. Germline loops: CDR1 SNHLY, CDR2 FYNNEI. Total RNA amounts of at least 5.5 micrograms were extracted per sample. This TCR was recovered from a woman younger than 35 in good health. The sequenced sample consisted of blood. The chain joins TRBV2 to TRBJ2-7, with 7 bases that match TRBD2. The CDR3 nucleotides are TGTGCCAGCAGATCATCACTAGCGTGGGCCTACGAGCAGTACTTC. This translates into CASRSSLAWAYEQYF.